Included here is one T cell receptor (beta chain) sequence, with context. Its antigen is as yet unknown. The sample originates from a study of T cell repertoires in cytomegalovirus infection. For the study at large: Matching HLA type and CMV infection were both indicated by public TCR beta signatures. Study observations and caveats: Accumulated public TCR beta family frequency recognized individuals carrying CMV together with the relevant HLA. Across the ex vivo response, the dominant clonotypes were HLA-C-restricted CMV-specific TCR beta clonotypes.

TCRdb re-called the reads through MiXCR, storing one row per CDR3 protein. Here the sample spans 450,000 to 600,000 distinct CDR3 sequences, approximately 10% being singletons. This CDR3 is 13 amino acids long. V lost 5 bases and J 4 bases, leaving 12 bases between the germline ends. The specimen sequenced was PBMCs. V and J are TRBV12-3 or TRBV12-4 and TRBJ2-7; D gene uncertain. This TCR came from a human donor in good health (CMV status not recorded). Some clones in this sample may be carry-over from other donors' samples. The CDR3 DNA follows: TGTGCCAGCAGTGTTGCGGCTCTATACGAGCAGTACTTC. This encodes CASSVAALYEQYF.